This T cell receptor beta chain comes out of a study of blood T cells in healthy people across ages (dated by TCRdb to the mid-2010s). The study in broad terms: Template switching captured roughly one uniquely barcoded TCR beta cDNA molecule per two T cells in model experiments. Using deep sequencing normalized with unique cDNA molecular identifiers, the study measured how TCR beta repertoire diversity changes with age. The donors were divided into four age groups: young (average around 17 years), middle-aged (about 39), aged (approximately 62) and long-lived (about 80). Donors of different ages were randomly distributed across sequencing lanes to avoid experimental bias. For two donors (one aged 18 to 30 and one aged 80 or older), the study analyzed two additional independent replicas of 1 million unique cDNA reads from the same blood draw. Overall results and qualifications from the work: As age increased, observed TCR beta diversity per million T cells dropped in a roughly linear way, and a significant reduction was already evident by age 40. Compared with the aged group, more naive CD4+ T cells, fewer expanded clones and increased TCR diversity were shown by the long-lived group, suggesting age selection. The percentage of naive T cells measured by flow cytometry correlated strongly with observed TCR beta diversity. Because donor CMV infection status was unknown, age-related changes in expanded clonotypes were potentially confounded. Bulk unsorted PBMC profiling prevented conclusive comparison of naive and antigen-experienced compartments. Estimates of total diversity based on one million sequenced T cells were regarded as lower bounds and as underestimates.

Receptor amplification or capture employed 5' RACE. The listed sequencing device is Illumina HiSeq 2500. A second PCR of roughly 7 to 12 cycles was performed with a sample-barcoded 5' primer and a J-beta primer mix. Each TCR beta cDNA molecule received a unique molecular identifier from a template-switch 5' adaptor carrying 12 random nucleotides. Each sample yielded at least 3 million CDR3-containing paired-end reads. First-strand cDNA was synthesized from all RNA with the Mint cDNA synthesis kit, primed by a TRBC-specific oligonucleotide. All cDNA was treated with uracil-DNA glycosylase and then went through a first 18-cycle PCR with the universal primers M1SS and BC2_uni_R. Turning to the authors' computational methods: For normalization, 1 million high-quality reads were randomly selected from each sample, with every read carrying a distinct molecular identifier. Reads with shared molecular identifiers were discarded instead of being binned into consensus sequences. MiTCR, run with a Q25 quality threshold and the strictest error-elimination algorithm, handled CDR3 identification, clonotype clustering and error correction. A nonparametric unseen species model with Euler transformation was used to estimate a lower bound on total TCR beta diversity. TCRdb trimmed the raw reads at Q25, called clones with MiXCR and kept productive beta chains. Every entry covers one CDR3 protein and lists the most common genes and DNA from its rows. TCRdb's processing, not the study's, gives the V and J calls here. Here the sample has approximately 940,000 distinct CDR3 sequences; 45% to 50% occur a single time. The ten largest clones capture 13% of the sample.

As concerns this clonotype: Its antigen remains unidentified. No base quality information exists; no much larger clone differs at one position.

The donors were about 40 Caucasian individuals from Russia, aged roughly 6 to 90 years, who were systemically healthy. Approximately 11 milliliters of peripheral blood were drawn from each donor into EDTA-treated Vacutainer tubes. Ficoll-Paque density-gradient centrifugation was used to isolate PBMCs, with at least 6.5 million per sample. Total RNA was extracted from PBMCs with Trizol reagent, with at least 5 micrograms obtained per sample. For every donor, an aliquot of PBMCs went through flow cytometry to measure the percentages of naive CD45RAhigh/CD27high T cells. The germline V gene gives CDR1 as MDHEN and CDR2 as SYDVKM. V trim: 6 bases; J trim: 7 bases; unmatched bases: 7. The CDR3 measures 14 amino acids from cysteine to phenylalanine. The kept DNA is CDR3 alone, 42 bases in frame from the first base.

The rearranged segments are TRBV28 and TRBJ2-3, with TRBD2 identical over 10 junction bases. The specimen was blood. This TCR derives from a man aged 25 to 40 in good health. In nucleotides, the sequence is TGTGCCAGCAGCCAGCGGGGGGGCTCGTATACGCAGTATTTT. It encodes CASSQRGGSYTQYF.